Here is one T cell receptor (beta chain) with its context. The antigen is undetermined. Sequencing was performed with immunoSEQ multiplex PCR; in TCRdb, only in-frame clones are kept and a portion is missing. This sample carries around 19,000 clones, less than 85% of them seen once, and the ten largest clones take around 50%. CDR1 MDHEN and CDR2 SYDVKM come from the germline V gene. Trimming removed 11 bases at V and 5 bases at J, with 16 bases between. The CDR3 consists of 13 residues. The data stem from a study of OX40 agonist ivuxolimab in advanced cancers. General study points: With doses of 0.1-3.0 mg/kg, partial responders showed among the lowest clonal expansion.

This sequence was found in an adult with an advanced solid tumor such as melanoma, head and neck, liver or kidney cancer. The chain has TRBV28 and TRBJ2-1, with a weak D call TRBD2 (6 bases). The specimen comprised CD4+ or CD8+ T cells sorted from blood, sampled in a trial of the OX40 agonist ivuxolimab. DNA for the CDR3: TGTGCCTGCCAGGACGGGAGCGACAATGAGCAGTTCTTC. Translated: CACQDGSDNEQFF.